Below, 11 T cell receptor beta chains from the same sample are listed, as sequenced in a study of cytomegalovirus exposure and HLA in healthy donors. Clones were sequenced by immunoSEQ multiplex PCR, and TCRdb holds only the in-frame ones, with some missing. The sample lists approximately 210,000 clones, 86% occurring once. Sequencing was carried out using PBMCs. The receptor source for this set is a woman aged 18-29 years in good health and CMV-seronegative.

V usage is TRBV6-5 and J usage is TRBJ2-3; D gene unclear. This CDR3 spans 11 amino acids. The V end lost 5 bases, the J end lost 4 bases, and 4 bases lay between the germline ends. Germline assignment: CDR1 MNHEY and CDR2 SVGAGI. Here the CDR3 DNA reads TGTGCCAGCAGTCTACCAGATACGCAGTATTTT. It encodes CASSLPDTQYF.

The chain employs TRBV6-1 and TRBJ1-5; maybe TRBD1 (5 bases). Trimming shortened V by 4 bases and J by 6 bases, and 19 bases separated the two germline ends. Looked up from germline, CDR1 is MNHNS and CDR2 is SASEGT. The length of the CDR3 is 16 residues. The CDR3 DNA reads as TGTGCCAGCAGTGGATCTGCGGGGGTTATCGGTCAGCCCCAGCATTTT. It encodes CASSGSAGVIGQPQHF.

J is TRBJ1-2 and V is TRBV10-3; TRBD1 matches at 7 bases. V dropped 3 bases and J dropped 8; count of bases not matched to a gene: 9. Germline values: CDR1 ENHRY, CDR2 SYGVKD. The CDR3 is 14 amino acids. In DNA form, the CDR3 reads TGTGCCATCAGTGATCCCCGGGACAGAGGAGGCTACACCTTC. The encoded protein is CAISDPRDRGGYTF.

The chain has TRBV5-1 and TRBJ2-2; D gene uncertain. Germline values: CDR1 SGHRS, CDR2 YFSETQ. The CDR3 contains 15 residues. V gave up 0 bases and J gave up 0 bases, with 6 bases separating them. The CDR3 sequence: CASSLAVSNTGELFF. For the CDR3, the DNA is TGCGCCAGCAGCTTGGCGGTATCGAACACCGGGGAGCTGTTTTTT.

The chain employs TRBV27 and TRBJ2-1; 12 bases align to TRBD2. Trimming cost V 5 bases and J 10 bases; bases outside gene matches: 12. Germline V gene data show CDR1 as MNHEY and CDR2 as SMNVEV (reference sequence). CDR3 length: 16 amino acids. The CDR3 nucleotides read TGTGCCAGCAGTCCGAAGAGACTAGCGGGAGATGTCGAGCAGTTCTTC. Residues: CASSPKRLAGDVEQFF.

The chain employs TRBV27 and TRBJ2-2; tentative D call: TRBD1 (6 bases). Trimming pared 6 bases from V and 4 bases from J, leaving 15 bases between. CDR3 length: 15 amino acids. CDR1 and CDR2 (germline): MNHEY, SMNVEV (reference sequence). The CDR3 nucleotides read TGTGCCAGCAGAGTTGGACAGACTCTCACCGGGGAGCTGTTTTTT. It codes for CASRVGQTLTGELFF.

This clone occurred once. The CDR3 reads CASGQGGSVGKLFF. CDR3 nucleotide sequence: TGTGCCAGCGGACAGGGGGGGTCCGTAGGAAAACTGTTTTTT. This rearrangement joins TRBV25-1 to TRBJ1-4; 10 bases match TRBD1. This CDR3 comprises 14 residues. The V gene's germline CDR1 is MGHDK and CDR2 SYGVNS. V trimming: 8 bases; J trimming: 10 bases; junction bases outside the gene matches: 10.

The rearrangement links TRBV11-3 to TRBJ2-7; TRBD1 matches at 9 bases. Losses at the gene ends were 4 bases for V and 5 bases for J; bases not matched to a gene: 6. Germline V gene sequence: CDR1 SGHNT, CDR2 YENEEA. The CDR3 has 14 amino acids. The CDR3 DNA reads as TGTGCCAGCAGCTCCACAGGGGGCGACGACGAGCAGTACTTC. Its translation is CASSSTGGDDEQYF.

The CDR3 DNA sequence: TGTGCCAGCAGCCAAGTCGGTAGCGGGAGCCACAATGAGCAGTTCTTC. Residues: CASSQVGSGSHNEQFF. The chain employs TRBV14 and TRBJ2-1; 9 positions match TRBD2. The V gene end was trimmed by 1 base and the J gene end by 5 bases; junction bases not matched to a gene: 6. The CDR3 has 16 amino acids. Germline values: CDR1 SGHDN, CDR2 FVKESK. The full variable domain, rest sourced from reference TRBV14 and TRBJ2-1, is EAGVTQFPSHSVIEKGQTVTLRCDPISGHDNLYWYRRVMGKEIKFLLHFVKESKQDESGMPNNRFLAERTGGTYSTLKVQPAELEDSGVYFCASSQVGSGSHNEQFFGPGTRLTVL.

This clone turned up a few times. The V and J genes are TRBV18 and TRBJ1-6; tentative D call: TRBD1 (5 bases). The CDR3 is 14 amino acids. V was clipped by 3 bases and J by 9 bases, with 12 bases between them. Germline-derived CDR1 and CDR2 are KGHSH and LQKENI. Written as DNA, the CDR3 is TGTGCCAGCTCACCGAATAGGGGTAGTTCACCCCTCCACTTT. Translating it yields CASSPNRGSSPLHF. The full variable domain, in which reference TRBV18 and TRBJ1-6 provide the parts outside the CDR3, is NAGVMQNPRHLVRRRGQEARLRCSPMKGHSHVYWYRQLPEEGLKFMVYLQKENIIDESGMPKERFSAEFPKEGPSILRIQQVVRGDSAAYFCASSPNRGSSPLHFGNGTRLTVT.

The V and J genes are TRBV19 and TRBJ2-5, with TRBD1 matching 7 bases. The CDR3 has 14 amino acids. Germline CDR1 LNHDA, CDR2 SQIVND (reference sequence). Trimming removed 3 bases from V and 2 bases from J; junction bases left unmatched: 3. CDR3 coding DNA: TGTGCCAGTAGTATCTGGGACAGTCAAGAGACCCAGTACTTC. Its translation is CASSIWDSQETQYF.